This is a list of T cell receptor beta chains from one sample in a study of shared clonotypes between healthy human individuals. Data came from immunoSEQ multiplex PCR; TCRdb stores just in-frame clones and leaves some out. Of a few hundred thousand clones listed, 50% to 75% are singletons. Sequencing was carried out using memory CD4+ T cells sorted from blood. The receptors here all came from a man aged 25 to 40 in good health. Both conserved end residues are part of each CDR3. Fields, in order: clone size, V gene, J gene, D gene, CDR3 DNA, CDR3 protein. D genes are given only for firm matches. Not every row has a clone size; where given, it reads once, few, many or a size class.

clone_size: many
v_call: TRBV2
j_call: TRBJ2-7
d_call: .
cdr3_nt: TGTGCCAGCACACGGGACGGCCTCCCGAGAGAGCAGTACTTC
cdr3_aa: CASTRDGLPREQYF

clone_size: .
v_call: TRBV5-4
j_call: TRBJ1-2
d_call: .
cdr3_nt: TGTGCCAGCACCCGGCCCGGGACGGACGGGCGAAGGTGGGGCTACACCTTC
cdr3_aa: CASTRPGTDGRRWGYTF

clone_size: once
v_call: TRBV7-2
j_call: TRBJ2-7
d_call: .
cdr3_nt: TGTGCCAGCAGCCGCCCGGGACTCGGGTCGGTCGAGCAGTACTTC
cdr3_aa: CASSRPGLGSVEQYF

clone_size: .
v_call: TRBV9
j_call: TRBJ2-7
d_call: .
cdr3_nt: TGTGCCAGCAGCGTAGGGCCCAGGACCGAGGAGCAGTACTTC
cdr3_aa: CASSVGPRTEEQYF

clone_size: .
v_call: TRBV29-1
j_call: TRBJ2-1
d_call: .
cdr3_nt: TGCAGCGTTCAGCAAAGGGCCAGAGGGGATGAGCAGTTCTTC
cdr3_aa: CSVQQRARGDEQFF

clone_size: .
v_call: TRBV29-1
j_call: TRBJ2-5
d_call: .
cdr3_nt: TGCAGCGTTGACAGGGGAGGTGCGACTACTTTCCAAGAGACCCAGTACTTC
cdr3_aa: CSVDRGGATTFQETQYF

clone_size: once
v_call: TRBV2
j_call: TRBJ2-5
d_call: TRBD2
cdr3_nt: TGTGCCAGCAGGACGGGGACTAGCGGGATCGGAGAGACCCAGTACTTC
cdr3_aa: CASRTGTSGIGETQYF

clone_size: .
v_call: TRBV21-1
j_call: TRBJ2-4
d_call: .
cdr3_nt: TGTGCCAGCAGCAAATGGGGGTGCCCCGGCAAAAACATTCAGTACTTC
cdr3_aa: CASSKWGCPGKNIQYF

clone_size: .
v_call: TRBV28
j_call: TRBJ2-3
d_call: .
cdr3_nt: TGTGCCAGCAGTTTACCCGCCGGCACAGATACGCAGTATTTT
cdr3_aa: CASSLPAGTDTQYF

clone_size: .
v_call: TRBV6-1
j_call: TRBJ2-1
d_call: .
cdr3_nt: TGTGCCAGCAGTGAATGGGGGAATGAGCAGTTCTTC
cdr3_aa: CASSEWGNEQFF

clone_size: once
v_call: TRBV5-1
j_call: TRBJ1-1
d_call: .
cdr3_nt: TGCGCCAGCGCAACCTCGGACATCCGGGGGACTGAAGCTTTCTTT
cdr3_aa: CASATSDIRGTEAFF

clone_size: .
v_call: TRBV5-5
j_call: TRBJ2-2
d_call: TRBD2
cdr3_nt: TGTGCCAGCAGCTTGATTAGCGGGAGGCTCTACGGGGAGCTGTTTTTT
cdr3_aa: CASSLISGRLYGELFF

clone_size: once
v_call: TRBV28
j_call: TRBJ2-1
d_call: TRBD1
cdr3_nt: TGTGCCAGCAGTCCTGGGACAGCCGCTCGCAATGAGCAGTTCTTC
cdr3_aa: CASSPGTAARNEQFF

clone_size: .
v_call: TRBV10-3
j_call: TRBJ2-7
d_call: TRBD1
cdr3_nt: TGTGCCATCAGTGGCAGGGGGCGTTATGGCGACGAGCAGTACTTC
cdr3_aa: CAISGRGRYGDEQYF

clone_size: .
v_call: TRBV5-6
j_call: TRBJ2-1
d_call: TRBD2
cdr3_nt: TGTGCCAGCAGCCCCGTGGGAGGGAGTGGGAATGAGCAGTTCTTC
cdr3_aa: CASSPVGGSGNEQFF

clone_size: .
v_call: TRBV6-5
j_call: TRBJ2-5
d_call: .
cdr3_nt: TGTGCCAGCAGACCACTAGGATATGTAGAGACCCAGTACTTC
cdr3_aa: CASRPLGYVETQYF

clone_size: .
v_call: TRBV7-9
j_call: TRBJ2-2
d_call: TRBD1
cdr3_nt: TGTGCCAGCAGCTTCGCCCAGGGGGCGCGGGAGCTGTTTTTT
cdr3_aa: CASSFAQGARELFF

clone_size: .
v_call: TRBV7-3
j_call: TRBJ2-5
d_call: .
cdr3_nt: TGTGCCAGCAGCTTAAACAGCGAGACCCAGTACTTC
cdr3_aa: CASSLNSETQYF

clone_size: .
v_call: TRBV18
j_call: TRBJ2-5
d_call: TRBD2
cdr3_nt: TGTGCCAGCTCTCCTTCCGGGACTAGGGAAGAGACCCAGTACTTC
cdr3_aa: CASSPSGTREETQYF

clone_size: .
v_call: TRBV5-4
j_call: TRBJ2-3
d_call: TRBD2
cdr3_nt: TGTGCCAGCAGCTTCTACGCGGGAGGACGCACAGATACGCAGTATTTT
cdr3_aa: CASSFYAGGRTDTQYF

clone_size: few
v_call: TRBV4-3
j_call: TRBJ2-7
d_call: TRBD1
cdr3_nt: TGCGCCAGCAGCCAAGAATGGGGACAGCACTACGAGCAGTACTTC
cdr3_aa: CASSQEWGQHYEQYF

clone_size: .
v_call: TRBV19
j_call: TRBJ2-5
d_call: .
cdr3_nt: TGTGCCAGTAGTCCCCGTGTAGGGTGGGAGACCCAGTACTTC
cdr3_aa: CASSPRVGWETQYF

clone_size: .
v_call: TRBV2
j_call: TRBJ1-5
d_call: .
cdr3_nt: TGTGCCAGCAGTGAACAGGGCGGAAGGGATCAGCCCCAGCATTTT
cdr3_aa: CASSEQGGRDQPQHF

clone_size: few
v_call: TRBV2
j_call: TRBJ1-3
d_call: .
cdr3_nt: TGTGCCAGCAGCTACACACAGGGAGATTACGGAAACACCATATATTTT
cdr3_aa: CASSYTQGDYGNTIYF

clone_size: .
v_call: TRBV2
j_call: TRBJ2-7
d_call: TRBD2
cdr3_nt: TGTGCCAGCAGTGAAGCCGTCGGACTAGCGGGTACCAAGCAGTACTTC
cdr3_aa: CASSEAVGLAGTKQYF

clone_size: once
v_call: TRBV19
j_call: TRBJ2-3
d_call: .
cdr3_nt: TGTGCCAGTAGTACACGTGCGGATACGCAGTATTTT
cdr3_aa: CASSTRADTQYF

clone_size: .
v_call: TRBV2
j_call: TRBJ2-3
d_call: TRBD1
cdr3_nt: TGTGCCACCCAGGGGGACCGCGGCACATATACGCAGTATTTT
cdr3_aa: CATQGDRGTYTQYF

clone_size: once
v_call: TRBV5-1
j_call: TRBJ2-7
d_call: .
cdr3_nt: TGCGCCAGCAGCTTGAATGGAGGGGTGGACGAGCAGTACTTC
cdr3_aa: CASSLNGGVDEQYF

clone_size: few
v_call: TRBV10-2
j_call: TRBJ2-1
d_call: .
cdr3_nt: TGCGCCAGCAGTGAGACCGCTCGGGAGCAGTTCTTC
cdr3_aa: CASSETAREQFF

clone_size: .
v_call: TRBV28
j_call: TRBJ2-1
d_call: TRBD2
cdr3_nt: TGTGCCAGCAGCACTGACTTAGCGGGAGGGCGACCGTTCTTC
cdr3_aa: CASSTDLAGGRPFF

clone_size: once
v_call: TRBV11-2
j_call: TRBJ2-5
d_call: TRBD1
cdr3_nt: TGTGCCAGCAGTCTCACAGGGGCACTTAGGCGAGAGACCCAGTACTTC
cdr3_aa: CASSLTGALRRETQYF

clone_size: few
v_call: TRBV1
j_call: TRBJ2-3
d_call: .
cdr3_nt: TGCACCAGCAACCACGGGAAGGGATGGGCCGTCCCCACAGATACGCAGTATTTT
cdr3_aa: CTSNHGKGWAVPTDTQYF

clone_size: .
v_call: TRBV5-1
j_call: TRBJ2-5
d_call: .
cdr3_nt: TGCGCCAGCAGCTTGGAACCAGATAAGACCCAGTACTTC
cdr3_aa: CASSLEPDKTQYF

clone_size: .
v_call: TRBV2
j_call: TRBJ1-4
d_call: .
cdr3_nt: TGTGCCAGCACCGCACCCTACGGTTCGAGGGAAAAACTGTTTTTT
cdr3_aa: CASTAPYGSREKLFF

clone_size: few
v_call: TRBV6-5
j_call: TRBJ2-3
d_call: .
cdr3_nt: TGTGCCAGCAGTTCTAGCCGATTAAGGGATACGCAGTATTTT
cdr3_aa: CASSSSRLRDTQYF

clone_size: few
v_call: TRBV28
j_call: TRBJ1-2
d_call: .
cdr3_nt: TGTGCCAGCAGTTTTTTGAGGGGGGCTGACTATGGCTACACCTTC
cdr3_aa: CASSFLRGADYGYTF

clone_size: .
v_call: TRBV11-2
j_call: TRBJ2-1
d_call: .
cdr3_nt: TGTGCCAGCAGCTTGGGGGGAAGAGGCAATGAGCAGTTCTTC
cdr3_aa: CASSLGGRGNEQFF

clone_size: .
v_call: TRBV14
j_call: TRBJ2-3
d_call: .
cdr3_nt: TGTGCCAGCAGCCAAGTCGGTGTAGCGACAGATACGCAGTATTTT
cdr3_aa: CASSQVGVATDTQYF

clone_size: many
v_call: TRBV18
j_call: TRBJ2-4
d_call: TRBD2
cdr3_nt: TGTGCCAGCTCCATGTCGCGGGAGGACATTCAGTACTTC
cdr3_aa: CASSMSREDIQYF

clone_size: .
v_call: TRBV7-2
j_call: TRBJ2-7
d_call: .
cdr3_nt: TGTGCCAGCAGCCCAAGCCCCCTAGATACAGAGCAGTACTTC
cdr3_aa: CASSPSPLDTEQYF

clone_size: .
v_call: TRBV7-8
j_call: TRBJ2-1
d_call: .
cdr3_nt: TGTGCCAGCAGCTTAGTTGAGACTACCAATGAGCAGTTCTTC
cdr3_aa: CASSLVETTNEQFF